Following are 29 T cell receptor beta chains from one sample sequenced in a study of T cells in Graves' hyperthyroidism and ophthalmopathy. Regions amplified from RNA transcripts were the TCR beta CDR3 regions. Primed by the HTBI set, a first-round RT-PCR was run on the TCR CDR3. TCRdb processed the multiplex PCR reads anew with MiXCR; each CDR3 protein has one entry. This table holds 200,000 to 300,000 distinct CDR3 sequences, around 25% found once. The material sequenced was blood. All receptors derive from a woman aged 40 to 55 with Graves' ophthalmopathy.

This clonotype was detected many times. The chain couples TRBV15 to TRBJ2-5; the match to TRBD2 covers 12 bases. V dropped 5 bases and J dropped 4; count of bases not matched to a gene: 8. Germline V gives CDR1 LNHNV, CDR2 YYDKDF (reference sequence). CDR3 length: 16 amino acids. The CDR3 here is CATSPRLAGAGETQYF. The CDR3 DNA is TGTGCCACCAGCCCACGACTAGCGGGAGCGGGAGAGACCCAGTACTTC.

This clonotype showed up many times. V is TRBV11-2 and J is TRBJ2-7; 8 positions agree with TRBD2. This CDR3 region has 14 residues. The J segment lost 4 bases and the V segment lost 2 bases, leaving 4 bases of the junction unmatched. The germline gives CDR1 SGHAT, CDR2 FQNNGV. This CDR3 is CASSLKTSGYEQYF. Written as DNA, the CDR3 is TGTGCCAGCAGCTTAAAAACTAGCGGATACGAGCAGTACTTC.

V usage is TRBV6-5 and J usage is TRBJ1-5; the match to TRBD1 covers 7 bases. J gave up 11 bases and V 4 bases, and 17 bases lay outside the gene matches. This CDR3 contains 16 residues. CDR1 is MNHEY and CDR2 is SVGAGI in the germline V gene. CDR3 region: CASSFEGRGPFRAQHF. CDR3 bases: TGTGCCAGCAGTTTTGAGGGAAGGGGGCCTTTTAGGGCCCAGCATTTT.

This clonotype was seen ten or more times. The CDR3 loop reads CASSQIAGPNTGELFF. CDR3 DNA: TGCGCCAGCAGCCAGATAGCGGGGCCGAACACCGGGGAGCTGTTTTTT. The rearrangement links TRBV4-1 to TRBJ2-2; 8 bases are a match to TRBD2. In germline, CDR1 is MGHRA, CDR2 YSYEKL. This CDR3 spans 16 amino acids. The junction had 3 bases not matched to a gene; V was cut back by 3 bases and J by 0 bases.

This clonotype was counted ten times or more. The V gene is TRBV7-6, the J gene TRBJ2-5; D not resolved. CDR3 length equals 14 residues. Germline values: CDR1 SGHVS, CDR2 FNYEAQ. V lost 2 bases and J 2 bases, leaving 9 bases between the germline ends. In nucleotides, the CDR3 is TGTGCCAGCAGCTTAAACAAGGTTCAAGAGACCCAGTACTTC. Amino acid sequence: CASSLNKVQETQYF.

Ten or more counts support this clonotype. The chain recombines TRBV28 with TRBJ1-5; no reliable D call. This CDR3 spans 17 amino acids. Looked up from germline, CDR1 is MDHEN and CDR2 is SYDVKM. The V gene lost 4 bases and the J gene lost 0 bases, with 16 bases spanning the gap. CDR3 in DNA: TGTGCCAGCAGTTCACTCTTCTCTTGGGATAGCAATCAGCCCCAGCATTTT. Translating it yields CASSSLFSWDSNQPQHF.

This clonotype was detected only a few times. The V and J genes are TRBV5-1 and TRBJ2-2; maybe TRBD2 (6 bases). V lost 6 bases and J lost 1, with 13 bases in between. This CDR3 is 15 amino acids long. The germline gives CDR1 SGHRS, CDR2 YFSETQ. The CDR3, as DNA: TGCGCCAGCAACAGTGCGGGGATGAACACCGGGGAGCTGTTTTTT. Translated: CASNSAGMNTGELFF.

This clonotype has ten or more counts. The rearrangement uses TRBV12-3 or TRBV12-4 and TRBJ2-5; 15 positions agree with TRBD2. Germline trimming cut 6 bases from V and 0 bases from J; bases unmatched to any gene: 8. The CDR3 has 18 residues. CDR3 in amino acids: CASSLAGTSGRYQETQYF. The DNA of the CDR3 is TGTGCCAGCAGCTTGGCCGGGACTAGCGGGAGGTACCAAGAGACCCAGTACTTC.

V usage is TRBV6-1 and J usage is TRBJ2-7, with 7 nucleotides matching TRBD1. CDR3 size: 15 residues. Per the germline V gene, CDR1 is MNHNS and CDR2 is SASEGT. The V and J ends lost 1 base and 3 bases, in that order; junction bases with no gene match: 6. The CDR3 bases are TGTGCCAGCAGTGAAGTCGTGACAGGGTACTACGAGCAGTACTTC. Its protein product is CASSEVVTGYYEQYF.

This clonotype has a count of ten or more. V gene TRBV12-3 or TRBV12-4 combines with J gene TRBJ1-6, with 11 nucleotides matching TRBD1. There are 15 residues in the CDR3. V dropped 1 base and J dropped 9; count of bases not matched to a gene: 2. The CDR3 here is CASSLGDRGISPLHF. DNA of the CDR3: TGTGCCAGCAGTTTAGGGGACAGGGGGATTTCACCCCTCCACTTT.

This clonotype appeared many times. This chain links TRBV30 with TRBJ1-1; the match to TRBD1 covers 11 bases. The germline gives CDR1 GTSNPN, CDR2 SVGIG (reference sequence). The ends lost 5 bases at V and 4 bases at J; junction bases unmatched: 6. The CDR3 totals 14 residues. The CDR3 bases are TGTGCCTGGGACATCGGGACAGGGGGCACTGAAGCTTTCTTT. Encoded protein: CAWDIGTGGTEAFF.

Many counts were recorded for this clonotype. The CDR3 here is CASSLPAGGISGNTIYF. The CDR3 DNA follows: TGTGCCAGCAGTTTACCCGCAGGGGGAATCTCTGGAAACACCATATATTTT. The chain carries TRBV28 and TRBJ1-3; 7 bases map to TRBD1. The CDR3 has 17 residues. V trimming: 2 bases; J trimming: 0 bases; junction bases outside the gene matches: 7. Per germline, CDR1 MDHEN and CDR2 SYDVKM.

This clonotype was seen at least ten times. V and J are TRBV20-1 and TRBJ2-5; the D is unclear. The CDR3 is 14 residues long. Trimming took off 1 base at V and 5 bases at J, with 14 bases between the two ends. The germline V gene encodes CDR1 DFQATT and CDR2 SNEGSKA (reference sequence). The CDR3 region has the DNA TGCAGTGCTAGAGCCCCGGCCCCTCGGGAGACCCAGTACTTC. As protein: CSARAPAPRETQYF.

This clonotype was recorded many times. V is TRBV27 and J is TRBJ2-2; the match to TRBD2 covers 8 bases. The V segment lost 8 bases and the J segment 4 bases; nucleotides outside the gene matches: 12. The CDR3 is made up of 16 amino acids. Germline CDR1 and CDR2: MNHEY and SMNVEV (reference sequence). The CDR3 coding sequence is TGTGCCAGCGGCTTATTGATGACTAGCGCCACCGGGGAGCTGTTTTTT. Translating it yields CASGLLMTSATGELFF.

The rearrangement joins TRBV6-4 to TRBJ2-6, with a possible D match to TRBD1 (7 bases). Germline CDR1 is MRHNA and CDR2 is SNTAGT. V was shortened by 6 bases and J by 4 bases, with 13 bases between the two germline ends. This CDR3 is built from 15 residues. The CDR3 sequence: CASSARGVGANVLTF. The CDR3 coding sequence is TGTGCCAGCAGCGCCAGGGGGGTAGGGGCCAACGTCCTGACTTTC.

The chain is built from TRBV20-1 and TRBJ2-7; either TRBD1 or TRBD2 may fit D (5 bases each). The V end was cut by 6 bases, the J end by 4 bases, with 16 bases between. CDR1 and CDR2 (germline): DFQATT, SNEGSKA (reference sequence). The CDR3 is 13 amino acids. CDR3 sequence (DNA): TGCAGTGCCTCCGGGACCGAATTATACGAGCAGTACTTC. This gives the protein CSASGTELYEQYF.

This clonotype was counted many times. CDR3 DNA sequence: TGTGCCAGCAGTGGACTAGCGGGAGGGGCTAGCACAGATACGCAGTATTTT. This gives the protein CASSGLAGGASTDTQYF. This rearrangement joins TRBV6-4 to TRBJ2-3; 14 bases fit TRBD2. Per the germline V gene, CDR1 is MRHNA and CDR2 is SNTAGT. The V and J ends lost 4 bases and 0 bases, in that order; junction bases with no gene match: 3. The CDR3 is made up of 17 amino acids.

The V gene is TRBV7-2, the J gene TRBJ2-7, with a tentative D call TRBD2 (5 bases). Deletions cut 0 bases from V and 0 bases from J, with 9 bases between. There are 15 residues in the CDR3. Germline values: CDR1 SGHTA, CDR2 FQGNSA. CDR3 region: CASSLAPTSSYEQYF. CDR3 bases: TGTGCCAGCAGCTTAGCCCCTACTAGCTCCTACGAGCAGTACTTC.

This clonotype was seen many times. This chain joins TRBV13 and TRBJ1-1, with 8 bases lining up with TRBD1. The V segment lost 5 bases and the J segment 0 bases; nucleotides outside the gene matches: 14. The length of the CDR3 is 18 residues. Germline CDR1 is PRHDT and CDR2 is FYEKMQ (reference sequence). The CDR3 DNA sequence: TGTGCCAGCAGCGCCAAGACAGGGGTTTGGCCAATGAACACTGAAGCTTTCTTT. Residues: CASSAKTGVWPMNTEAFF.

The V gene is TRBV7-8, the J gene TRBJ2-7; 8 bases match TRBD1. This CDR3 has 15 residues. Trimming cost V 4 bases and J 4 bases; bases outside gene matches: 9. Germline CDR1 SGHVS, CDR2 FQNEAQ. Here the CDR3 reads CASSSGQGLFYEQYF. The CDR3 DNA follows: TGTGCCAGCAGCTCCGGACAGGGCCTATTTTACGAGCAGTACTTC.

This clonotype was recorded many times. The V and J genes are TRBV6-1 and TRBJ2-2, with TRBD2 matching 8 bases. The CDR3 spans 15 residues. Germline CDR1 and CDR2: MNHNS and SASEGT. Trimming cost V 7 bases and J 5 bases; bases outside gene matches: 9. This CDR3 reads CASIERERWTGELFF. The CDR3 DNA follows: TGTGCCAGCATTGAGCGGGAGAGGTGGACCGGGGAGCTGTTTTTT.

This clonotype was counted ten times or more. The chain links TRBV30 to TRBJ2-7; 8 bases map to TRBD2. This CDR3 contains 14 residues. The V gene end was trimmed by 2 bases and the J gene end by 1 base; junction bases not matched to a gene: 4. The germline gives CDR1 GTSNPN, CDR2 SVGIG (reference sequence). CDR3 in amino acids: CAWSTPSGSYEQYF. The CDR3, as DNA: TGTGCCTGGAGTACCCCTAGCGGGTCCTACGAGCAGTACTTC.

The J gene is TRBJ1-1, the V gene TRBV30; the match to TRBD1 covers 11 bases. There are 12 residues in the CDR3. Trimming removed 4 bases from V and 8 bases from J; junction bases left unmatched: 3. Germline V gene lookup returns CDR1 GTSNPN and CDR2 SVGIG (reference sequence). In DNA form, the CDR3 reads TGTGCCTGGACGGACAGGGGGCGGGAAGCTTTCTTT. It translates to CAWTDRGREAFF.

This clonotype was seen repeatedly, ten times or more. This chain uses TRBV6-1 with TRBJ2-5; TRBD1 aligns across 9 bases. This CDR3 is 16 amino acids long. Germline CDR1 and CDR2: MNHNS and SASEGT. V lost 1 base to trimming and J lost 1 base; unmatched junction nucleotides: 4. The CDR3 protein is CASSEGPGQGQETQYF. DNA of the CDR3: TGTGCCAGCAGTGAAGGGCCGGGACAGGGCCAAGAGACCCAGTACTTC.

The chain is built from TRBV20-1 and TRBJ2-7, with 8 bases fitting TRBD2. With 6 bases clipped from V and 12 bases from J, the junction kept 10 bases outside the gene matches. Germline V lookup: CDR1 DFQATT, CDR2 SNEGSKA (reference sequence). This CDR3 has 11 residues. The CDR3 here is CSALTSGPMYF. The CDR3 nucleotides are TGCAGTGCCCTCACTAGCGGCCCTATGTACTTC.

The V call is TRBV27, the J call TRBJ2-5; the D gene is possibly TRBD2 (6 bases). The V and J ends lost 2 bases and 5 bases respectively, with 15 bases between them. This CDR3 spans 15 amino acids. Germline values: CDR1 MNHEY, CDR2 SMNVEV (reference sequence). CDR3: CASSLHPEGRETQYF. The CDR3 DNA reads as TGTGCCAGCAGTTTACACCCAGAGGGGAGGGAGACCCAGTACTTC.

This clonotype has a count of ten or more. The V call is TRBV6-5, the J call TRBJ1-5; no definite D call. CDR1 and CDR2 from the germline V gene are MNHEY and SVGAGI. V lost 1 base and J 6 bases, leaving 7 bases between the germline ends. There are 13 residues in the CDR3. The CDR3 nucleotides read TGTGCCAGCAGTTACTTTTCGGCTCAGCCCCAGCATTTT. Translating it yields CASSYFSAQPQHF.

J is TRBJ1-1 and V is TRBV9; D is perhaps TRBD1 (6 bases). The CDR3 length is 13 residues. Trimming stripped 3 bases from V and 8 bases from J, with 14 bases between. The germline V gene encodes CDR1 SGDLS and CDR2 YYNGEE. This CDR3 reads CASSAVIGTEAFF. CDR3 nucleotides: TGTGCCAGCAGCGCCGTTATCGGGACAGAAGCTTTCTTT. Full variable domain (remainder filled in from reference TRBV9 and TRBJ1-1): DSGVTQTPKHLITATGQRVTLRCSPRSGDLSVYWYQQSLDQGLQFLIQYYNGEERAKGNILERFSAQQFPDLHSELNLSSLELGDSALYFCASSAVIGTEAFFGQGTRLTVV.

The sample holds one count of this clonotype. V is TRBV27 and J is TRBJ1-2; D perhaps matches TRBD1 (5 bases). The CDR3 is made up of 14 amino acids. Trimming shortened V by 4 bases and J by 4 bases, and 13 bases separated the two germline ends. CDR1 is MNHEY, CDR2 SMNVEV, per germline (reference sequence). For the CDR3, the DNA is TGTGCCAGCAGTTACTCCAGGGCGGGCTATGGCTACACCTTC. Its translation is CASSYSRAGYGYTF.